Sequencing of this TCR beta chain was carried out in a study of cytomegalovirus exposure and HLA in healthy donors (dated by TCRdb to about 2017). A note on the overall study: In an earlier analysis of approximately 500 of the donors, 276 Gb of sequence data and 117 million unique TCR beta sequences from about 190 million T cells were reported. All discovery cohort repertoires had been generated using a single sequencing platform. Genome-wide SNP genotypes for about 55% of the 666 donors were used in a later genetic analysis, which treated that subset as a discovery cohort. A handful of DR-DQ haplotypes were handled as single units for association and clustering because linkage in the cohort was strong. Rather than using new phenotypic data, the later analysis identified candidate immune exposures from TCR beta sequences and from how often those sequences occurred across donors. To study patterns of TCR occurrence, a later analysis re-analyzed previously published TCR beta repertoires from several hundred donors and added high-resolution HLA genotyping. HLA typing covered class I and class II loci at four-digit resolution. In addition to the first cohort of 666 subjects, a separate validation cohort of 130 or so different subjects was used. The study aimed to test whether signatures of past pathogen exposure could be identified by cataloging public T cell receptors. Around 320 gigabases of sequencing data and some 85 million unique TCR sequences were included in an early release covering under 650 HLA-typed donors. Across some 400 genotyped donors of the cohort, an average of roughly 250,000 unique TCR beta nucleotide sequences per donor were sequenced, and around 20% of those sequences were non-productive. Using immunosequencing, the study profiled T cell repertoires from fewer than 850 subjects and related those repertoires to cytomegalovirus serostatus. To decide whether each TCR beta V gene segment behaved as functional or pseudogenic, an earlier analysis of fewer than 750 of the donors relied on high-throughput TCR beta sequencing. Typing coverage differed by locus: A, B, C, DRB1 and DQB1 were typed in roughly 629-630 donors, DQA1 in about 500, DPA1 in over 600, and DPB1 in 472. Alongside the repertoire data, information on donor age, sex, ethnicity and CMV serostatus was compiled. Of the roughly 400 genotyped donors, 80% to 90% were placed in the genetic ancestry cluster associated with self-reported Caucasian donors. To predict cytomegalovirus infection status, the study brought together high-throughput TCR immunosequencing, statistical association of individual TCRs with disease status, and machine learning. Here is what the overall study found, with its caveats: Most TCR sequences were observed very rarely across donors, whereas some public TCRs were present in many individuals. Because HLA typing was missing for some donors at each locus, association tests included only the typed subset. This cohort had only TCR beta chains sequenced, and the lack of alpha or paired-chain data limited which features could be detected. A later genetic analysis associated a missense DCLRE1C variant with V-gene and J-gene trimming of TCR beta chains, and an independent cohort replicated the association. In both the original and validation cohorts, the classifier was reported to diagnose cytomegalovirus status with high specificity and sensitivity. Linkage disequilibrium might explain the correlated functional status among segregating V segments, but an unknown experimental factor could not be ruled out. The presence/absence analyses assumed that sequencing depth was roughly uniform across donors, and that assumption may not be true. Broadly in line with IMGT annotations, most TCR beta V segments showed up in productive rearrangements about 87% or about 30% of the time in an earlier analysis of 450 to 750 of the donors. A cluster of highly shared sequence variants was judged likely to be a technical artifact of the sequencing pipeline. When HLA alleles, especially DR and DQ, strongly co-occurred, TCR associations were difficult to assign to individual alleles. Compared with equally common non-associated chains, HLA-associated TCR beta chains in a later analysis were more clonally expanded and had lower generation probabilities. In a later genetic analysis, fewer N-insertions in productive TCRs were reported among donors in an Asian-associated ancestry cluster than the roughly 640-donor mean. Most CMV-associated TCR beta chains appeared to be HLA-restricted in a later analysis, and the HLA associations seemed to be driven largely by CMV exposure. The only immune exposure information available for the cohort was CMV serostatus. In a later analysis, the rate of TCR association differed among HLA loci, with DRB1 alleles having the most associated TCRs and HLA-C alleles having the fewest. According to a later analysis, parvovirus B19, influenza, CMV and Epstein-Barr virus appeared linked to several top co-occurrence clusters. The study listed around 160 TCR beta chains as associated with cytomegalovirus. Some IMGT-functional V segments, including TRBV6-2 and TRBV6-3, could not be told apart with the 87-base-pair reads, so those segments were excluded. A few of the identified cytomegalovirus-associated TCR beta chains were confirmed in vitro to be specific for cytomegalovirus antigens. It was suggested by the authors that the approach could potentially be generalized to other disease states and immunological phenotypes. About 17 rarely observed V segments, including chromosome 9 orphons, were excluded from the earlier analysis of approximately 500 of the donors because counts were too low. Specific HLA alleles were associated with 16,951 TCR beta sequences at a false discovery rate of 0.05 in a later analysis. A further reported finding was that TCR beta sequences accurately predicted the HLA-A and HLA-B alleles for most subjects in the first cohort.

Regarding this clone: No cognate antigen has been identified for it. The input lacks base qualities; no much larger clone sits a single base away.

The library was produced with the immunoSEQ multiplex PCR assay. The multiplex PCR relied on a mix of 60 forward primers for TCR Vbeta segments and 13 reverse primers for TCR Jbeta segments. Amplification of the CDR3 region of rearranged TCR beta genes was performed with a multiplex PCR assay on genomic DNA. Amplified TCR beta libraries were sequenced as 87-base-pair reads on the Illumina HiSeq System. The authors' pipeline ran thus. A later analysis tallied 75 million to 95 million unique TCR beta chains across the 666 repertoires, and approximately 12 million of those chains were shared by two or more donors. To remove PCR and sequencing errors, raw reads were error-corrected and collapsed into unique sequences using a nearest-neighbor algorithm that merged closely related sequences. Alignment of CDR3 sequences to IMGT reference sequences was used to assign V, D and J gene segments. For a sequence to be retained, at least a six-nucleotide match to both a V gene segment and a J gene segment was required. Rearrangements were called productive when the CDR3 lacked stop codons and stayed in frame with V and J; all others were non-productive. CDR3 was defined according to IMGT convention as the region running from the second conserved V-encoded cysteine to the conserved J-encoded phenylalanine. The earlier analysis of some 540 of the donors excluded any sequence lacking an unambiguous match to a single V gene segment. In an earlier analysis of approximately 560 of the donors, a V segment was called functional when productive rearrangements were above 56.7%, and segregating when the standard deviation between donors exceeded 5%. To diagnose cytomegalovirus status from the catalog of TCR beta chain sequences, a statistical classification framework was built. In a later analysis, TCR nucleotide sequences were compared against IMGT/GENE-DB human TR gene sequences so that V and J genes could be assigned. In a later analysis, CDR3 sequences and most-parsimonious VDJ recombination scenarios were assigned using the TCRdist pipeline. In a later analysis, each TCR beta chain was defined by its CDR3 amino acid sequence together with its V-gene family, and reads without a unique V-gene family were excluded. As a way to deal with suspected cross-contamination and a sequencing artifact, a later analysis dropped nearly 600 nucleotide sequences that were highly shared and had low generation probability. In a later analysis, a clonal expansion index was calculated for each public chain from normalized within-repertoire ranks of inferred template counts. A later analysis computed generation probabilities with a VDJ recombination model fitted to out-of-frame rearrangements, and checked the results against IGoR. Hypergeometric tests were used in a later analysis to score TCR-TCR, TCR-HLA and TCR-CMV co-occurrence, with a repertoire-size bias correction applied to the TCR pairs. To estimate false discovery rates, a later analysis permuted the HLA or CMV assignments 20 times. A later analysis grouped co-occurring TCRs with DBSCAN, adding TCRdist sequence similarity when clustering within HLA-allele-positive subsets. Repertoires with fewer than 30,000 or more than 120,000 public chains, plus five repertoires with anomalous nucleotide sharing, were excluded from co-occurrence clustering. TCRdb's version of the immuneACCESS table is confined to in-frame rearrangements and falls short of the full clone set. An unresolved V gene accounts for under half of the shortfall where checked; the remainder is of unknown origin. V, J and clone size derive from that table, while D and trimming were established from the DNA sequence. The sample table contains 150,000 to 200,000 clones; only one count was recorded for 81% of them. Jointly, the top ten make up under 2% of the sample.

The trim is 4 bases for V and 8 bases for J, with a gap of 15 bases between the germline ends. Including the terminal cysteine and phenylalanine, the CDR3 comprises 13 residues. Just the 39-base CDR3 DNA is kept, in frame starting at base 1. The germline V gene specifies SGHRS as CDR1 and YFSETQ as CDR2. The cohort consisted of approximately 690 healthy bone marrow donors. At the time of sampling, every cohort member was nominally healthy, though immune exposures that went unrecorded were likely present. The donor tested CMV seronegative, placing the donor among the 350 or so seronegative members of the cohort. A peripheral blood sample was provided by each donor, and peripheral blood mononuclear cells were used for TCR beta sequencing. Genomic DNA extraction from the blood cell samples was performed with the Qiagen DNeasy Blood Extraction Kit.

The chain links TRBV5-1 with TRBJ1-2; matching of 6 bases hints at TRBD1 as the D gene. Material for sequencing was PBMCs. The TCR originated in a woman aged 18-35 years in good health and CMV-seronegative. The sequence in DNA is TGCGCCAGCAGCCCGGTACTGGACAGCGGCTACACCTTC. It translates to CASSPVLDSGYTF. The variable domain in full, with residues beyond the CDR3 obtained from the reference TRBV5-1 and TRBJ1-2 genes, is KAGVTQTPRYLIKTRGQQVTLSCSPISGHRSVSWYQQTPGQGLQFLFEYFSETQRNKGNFPGRFSGRQFSNSRSEMNVSTLELGDSALYLCASSPVLDSGYTFGSGTRLTVV.